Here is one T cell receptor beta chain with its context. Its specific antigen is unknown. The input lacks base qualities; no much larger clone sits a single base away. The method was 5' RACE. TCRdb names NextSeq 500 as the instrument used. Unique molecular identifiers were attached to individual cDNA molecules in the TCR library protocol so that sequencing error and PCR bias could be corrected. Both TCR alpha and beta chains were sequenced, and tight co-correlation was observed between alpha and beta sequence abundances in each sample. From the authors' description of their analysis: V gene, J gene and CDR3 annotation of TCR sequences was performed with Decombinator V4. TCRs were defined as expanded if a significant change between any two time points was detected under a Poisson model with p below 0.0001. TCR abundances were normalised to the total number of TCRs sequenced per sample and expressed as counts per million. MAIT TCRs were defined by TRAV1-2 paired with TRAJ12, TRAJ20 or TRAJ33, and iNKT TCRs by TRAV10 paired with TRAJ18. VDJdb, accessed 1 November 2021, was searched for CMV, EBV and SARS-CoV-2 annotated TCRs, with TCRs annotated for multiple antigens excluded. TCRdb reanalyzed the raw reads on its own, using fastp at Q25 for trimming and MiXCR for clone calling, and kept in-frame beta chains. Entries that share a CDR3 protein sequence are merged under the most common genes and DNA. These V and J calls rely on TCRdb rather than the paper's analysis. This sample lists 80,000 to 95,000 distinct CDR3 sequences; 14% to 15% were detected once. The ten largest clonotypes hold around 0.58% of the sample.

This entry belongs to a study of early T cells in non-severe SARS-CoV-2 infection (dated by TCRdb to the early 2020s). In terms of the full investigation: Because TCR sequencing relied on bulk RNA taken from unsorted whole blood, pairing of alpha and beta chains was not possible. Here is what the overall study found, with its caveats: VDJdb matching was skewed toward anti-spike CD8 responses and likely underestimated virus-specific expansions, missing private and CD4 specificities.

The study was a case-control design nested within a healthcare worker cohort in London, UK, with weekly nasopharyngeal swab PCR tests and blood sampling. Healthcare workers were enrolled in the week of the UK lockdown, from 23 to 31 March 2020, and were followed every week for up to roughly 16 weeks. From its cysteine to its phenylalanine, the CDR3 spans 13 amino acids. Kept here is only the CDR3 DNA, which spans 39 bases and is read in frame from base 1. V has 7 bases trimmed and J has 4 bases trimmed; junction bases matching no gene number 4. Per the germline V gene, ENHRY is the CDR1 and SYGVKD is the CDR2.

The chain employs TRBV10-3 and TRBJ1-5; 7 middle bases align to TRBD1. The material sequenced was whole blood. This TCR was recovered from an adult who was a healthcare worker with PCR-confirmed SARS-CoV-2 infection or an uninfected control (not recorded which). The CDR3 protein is CAIKGQANQPQHF. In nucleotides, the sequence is TGTGCCATCAAAGGACAGGCTAATCAGCCCCAGCATTTT.